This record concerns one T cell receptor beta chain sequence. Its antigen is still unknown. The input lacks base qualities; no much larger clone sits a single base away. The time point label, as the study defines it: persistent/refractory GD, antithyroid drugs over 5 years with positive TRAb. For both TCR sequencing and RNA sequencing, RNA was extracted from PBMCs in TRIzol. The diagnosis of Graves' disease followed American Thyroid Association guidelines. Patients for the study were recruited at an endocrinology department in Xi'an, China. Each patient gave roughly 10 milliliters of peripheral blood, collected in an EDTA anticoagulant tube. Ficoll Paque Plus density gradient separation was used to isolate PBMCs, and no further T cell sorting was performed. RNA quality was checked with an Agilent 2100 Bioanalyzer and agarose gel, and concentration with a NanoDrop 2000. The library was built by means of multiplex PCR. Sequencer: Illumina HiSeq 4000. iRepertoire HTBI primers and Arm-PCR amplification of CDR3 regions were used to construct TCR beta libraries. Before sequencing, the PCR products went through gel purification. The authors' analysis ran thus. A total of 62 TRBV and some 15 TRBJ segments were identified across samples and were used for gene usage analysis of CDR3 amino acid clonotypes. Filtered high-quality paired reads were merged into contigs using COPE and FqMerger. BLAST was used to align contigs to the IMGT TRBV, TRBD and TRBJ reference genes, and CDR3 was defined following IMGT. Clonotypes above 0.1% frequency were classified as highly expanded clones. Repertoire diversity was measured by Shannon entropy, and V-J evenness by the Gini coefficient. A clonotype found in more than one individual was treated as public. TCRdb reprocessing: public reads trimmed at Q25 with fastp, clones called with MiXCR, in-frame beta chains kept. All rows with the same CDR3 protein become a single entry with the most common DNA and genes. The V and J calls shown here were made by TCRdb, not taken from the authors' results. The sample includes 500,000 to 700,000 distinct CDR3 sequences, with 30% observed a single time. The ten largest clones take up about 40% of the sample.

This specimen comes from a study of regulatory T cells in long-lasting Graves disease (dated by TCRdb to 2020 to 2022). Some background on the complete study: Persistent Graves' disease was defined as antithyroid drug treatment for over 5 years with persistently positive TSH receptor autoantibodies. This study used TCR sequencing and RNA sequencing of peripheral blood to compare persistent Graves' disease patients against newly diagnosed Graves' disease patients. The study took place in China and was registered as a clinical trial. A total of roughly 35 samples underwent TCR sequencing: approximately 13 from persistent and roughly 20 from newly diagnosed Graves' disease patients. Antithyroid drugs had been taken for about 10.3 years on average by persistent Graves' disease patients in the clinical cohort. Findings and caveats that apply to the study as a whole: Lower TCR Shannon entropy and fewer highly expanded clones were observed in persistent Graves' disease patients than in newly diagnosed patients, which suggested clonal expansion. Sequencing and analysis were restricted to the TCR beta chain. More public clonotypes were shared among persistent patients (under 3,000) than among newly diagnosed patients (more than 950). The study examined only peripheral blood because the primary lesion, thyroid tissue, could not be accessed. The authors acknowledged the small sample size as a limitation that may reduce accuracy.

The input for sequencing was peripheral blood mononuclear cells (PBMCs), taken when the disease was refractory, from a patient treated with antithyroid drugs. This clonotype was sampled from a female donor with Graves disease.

The CDR3 in this case is CASSQDGNGYYGYTF. The nucleotide sequence is TGCGCCAGCAGCCAAGATGGTAACGGATACTATGGCTACACCTTC. The sequence links TRBV4-1 to TRBJ1-2, with the D segment identity uncertain. V loses 0 bases of germline sequence and J loses 3 bases, and the interval between the two ends is 11 bases. The cysteine opens and the phenylalanine closes a CDR3 of 15 amino acids. Just CDR3 DNA is preserved here, 45 bases in frame from base 1. As encoded in the germline V gene, CDR1 is MGHRA while CDR2 is YSYEKL.